Listed below are T cell receptor beta chains from one sample, sequenced in a study of shared clonotypes between healthy human individuals. Assay: immunoSEQ multiplex PCR; the TCRdb copy retains only in-frame clones and omits some. The sample lists nearly 500,000 clones, less than 80% seen once, with 13% in the top ten. Sequencing used PBMCs. All receptors come from a woman in her thirties or forties in good health. Some clones in this sample may be carry-over from other donors' samples. Both conserved end residues are trimmed from each CDR3. Fields, in order: CDR3 length, V gene, CDR3 protein.

13	TRBV7-2	ASSRQVTGGNEQF
11	TRBV5-5	ASSSEGGETQY
12	TRBV7-2	ASSLFQYQETQY
16	TRBV4-2	ASSQRSGTGIFGDTQY
13	TRBV28	ATSRGSGGGDTQY
14	TRBV5-1	ASSLGPRDDSYEQY
11	TRBV5-6	ASSSMSTDTQY
12	TRBV7-8	ASSLVGTSYEQY
12	TRBV6-1	ASSEAKRSDTQY
11	TRBV5-1	ASSPDRDLGYT
16	TRBV5-1	ASSLGLAGGPDPNIQY
15	TRBV5-4	ASSLVAMGTGAYEQY
15	TRBV4-2	ASSQEAQLAGNNEQF
14	TRBV6-1	ASSERAGEGSEKLF
12	TRBV6-6	ASSSQRETDTQY
12	TRBV5-4	ASNEGGRINGYT
16	TRBV5-1	ASSLGASGRAFPREQY
13	TRBV7-6	ASSTREGGTDTQY
14	TRBV30	AWTTGLAGPTDTQY
16	TRBV6-1	ASSEALVGPWGGNEQF
16	TRBV11-3	ASSLVNLDKTSNQPQH
10	TRBV2	ASKNVFGEQY
12	TRBV7-2	ASSFTGSTGELF
14	TRBV27	ASSSRLAGGAETQY
12	TRBV5-5	ASSLGQWKGEQY
12	TRBV30	AWSRGKSTDTQY
14	TRBV21-1	ASSKGPGQGAETQY
13	TRBV6-6	ASSYPPGTPYEQY
11	TRBV27	ASISGSNTEAF
10	TRBV6-1	ASSEVGPLPY
13	TRBV5-6	ASSLVHATNEKLF
9	TRBV5-4	ASSFADTQY
13	TRBV6-4	ASSPGTMDVDTQY
11	TRBV4-3	ASSQELVDEQF
11	TRBV7-9	ASSLVRGEELF
14	TRBV7-3	ASSDKLAGGTDTQY
13	TRBV14	ASSQTGRMNTEAF
12	TRBV5-4	ASSLAGDGDTQY
13	TRBV4-1	ASSQGQGHLAEQY
11	TRBV13	ASSLGGVYGYT
13	TRBV10-3	AISLAGEYTDTQY
12	TRBV4-2	ASSQGDSGNTIY
13	TRBV7-2	ASSLRVSNTGELF
13	TRBV15	ATSRGGTGWDTQY
13	TRBV28	ASRRRVGTSEKLF
12	TRBV19	ASSPGLAPDTQY
12	TRBV28	ASRFSGTSYEQY